Listed below are T cell receptor beta chains from one sample, sequenced in a study of blood T cell repertoires in COVID-19. TCRdb's table, derived via immunoSEQ multiplex PCR, lists solely in-frame clones and lacks some. The repertoire has 200,000 to 250,000 clones, 84% of them found once; the top ten carry 15% to 20%. Sample: peripheral blood. The source of these receptors is a woman aged 80 or over with active or convalescent COVID-19. The CDR3 runs from the conserved cysteine through the conserved F or W. A D gene is named only where the DNA matches it firmly. Clone size, where shown, is once, few, many, or a class for clones that have expanded.

TRBV18,TRBJ2-7,NA,TRBD1,CASSRTTGYEQYF,TGTGCCAGCTCACGAACGACAGGGTACGAGCAGTACTTC
TRBV9,TRBJ2-5,NA,NA,CASSPTSRTAQETQYF,TGTGCCAGCAGCCCCACCAGCCGGACAGCCCAAGAGACCCAGTACTTC
TRBV4-3,TRBJ1-2,NA,NA,CASSNRRTDYGYTF,TGCGCCAGCAGCAACCGGAGAACGGACTATGGCTACACCTTC
TRBV15,TRBJ1-5,NA,NA,CATRGGRYSNQPQHF,TGTGCCACCAGGGGGGGGCGGTATAGCAATCAGCCCCAGCATTTT
TRBV2,TRBJ2-7,once,NA,CASSVGLAHEQYF,TGTGCCAGCAGTGTTGGCCTAGCCCACGAGCAGTACTTC
TRBV4-1,TRBJ2-7,few,NA,CASSQVPPGKEQYF,TGCGCCAGCAGCCAAGTACCCCCTGGCAAGGAGCAGTACTTC
TRBV6-6,TRBJ1-3,NA,NA,CASSYSTGNTIYF,TGTGCCAGCAGTTACTCGACAGGAAACACCATATATTTT
TRBV5-1,TRBJ1-2,NA,NA,CASSPLPGQVYGYTF,TGCGCCAGCAGCCCCCTACCCGGACAAGTCTATGGCTACACCTTC
TRBV5-6,TRBJ1-3,NA,TRBD1,CASSITGQGNSGNTIYF,TGTGCCAGCAGCATCACGGGACAGGGAAACTCTGGAAACACCATATATTTT
TRBV9,TRBJ1-5,NA,NA,CASSVSGGNQPQHF,TGTGCCAGCAGCGTATCGGGGGGCAATCAGCCCCAGCATTTT
TRBV5-1,TRBJ2-1,few,TRBD1,CASRIQPFSGTEGSEQFF,TGCGCCAGCAGGATACAACCCTTTTCCGGGACAGAGGGCAGTGAGCAGTTCTTC
TRBV5-4,TRBJ1-2,NA,NA,CASSAGIYNYGYTF,TGTGCCAGCAGCGCAGGGATTTATAACTATGGCTACACCTTC
TRBV7-3,TRBJ1-1,NA,NA,CASSPTGGLWTEAFF,TGTGCCAGCAGCCCAACTGGGGGCTTATGGACTGAAGCTTTCTTT
TRBV18,TRBJ2-7,few,TRBD1,CASSPPSGQGVNEQYF,TGTGCCAGCTCACCACCGTCCGGACAGGGTGTGAACGAGCAGTACTTC